This TCR beta chain was sequenced for a study of liver allograft versus peripheral blood T cells. Study overall: What was compared were the T cell receptor repertoires in transplanted livers and those in the peripheral blood of recipients. Study-level findings and limits: Within liver allografts, T cell receptor repertoires were reportedly different from those in peripheral blood.

Looked up from germline, CDR1 is SGDLS and CDR2 is YYNGEE. This CDR3 has 18 amino acids. With 3 bases removed from V and 0 bases from J, the gap between germline ends came to 16 bases. TCRdb passed the reads through MiXCR, listing each CDR3 protein once. The sample includes thousands of distinct CDR3 sequences, roughly 20% of them seen just once. This clonotype is medium-sized. The antigen is undetermined. The sequence was collected from a human patient who had a liver transplant. The graft donor may have given rise to some T cells. The chain joins TRBV9 to TRBJ2-6; D tentatively reads TRBD1 or TRBD2 (6 bases each). CDR3 DNA sequence: TGTGCCAGCAGCGACCTGAGGGGGGAGATCTCTGGGGCCAACGTCCTGACTTTC. Amino acids: CASSDLRGEISGANVLTF. Supplemented by reference TRBV9 and TRBJ2-6, the full variable domain reads DSGVTQTPKHLITATGQRVTLRCSPRSGDLSVYWYQQSLDQGLQFLIQYYNGEERAKGNILERFSAQQFPDLHSELNLSSLELGDSALYFCASSDLRGEISGANVLTFGAGSRLTVL.